The rows below give T cell receptor beta chains drawn from one sample of a study of CD8 T cells in ankylosing spondylitis. A single record per CDR3 protein comes from TCRdb applying MiXCR to the 5' RACE reads. The top ten clones hold 2.5% to 3% of a sample with roughly 120,000 distinct CDR3 sequences, roughly an eighth of them seen once. Sequencing used blood, either unsorted or a sorted T cell fraction (not recorded which). Receptors originate from a female donor with ankylosing spondylitis or in good health (not recorded which). The CDR3 runs from the conserved cysteine through the conserved F or W. A D gene is named only where the DNA matches it firmly. A clone size is listed for some rows: how often the clone was seen (once, few, many), or a class if it is expanded.

v_call: TRBV5-1; d_call: TRBD2; j_call: TRBJ2-7; clone_size: -; cdr3_nt: TGCGCCAGCAGCCCCGTGACAGTAGCGGGGGGTAACTACGAGCAGTACTTC; cdr3_aa: CASSPVTVAGGNYEQYF
v_call: TRBV5-1; d_call: TRBD2; j_call: TRBJ2-3; clone_size: many; cdr3_nt: TGCGCCAGCAGCGCTAGCGGGAGTGGAGATACGCAGTATTTT; cdr3_aa: CASSASGSGDTQYF
v_call: TRBV29-1; d_call: TRBD1; j_call: TRBJ2-2; clone_size: many; cdr3_nt: TGCAGCGTTGATAAGACAGGGGTCACCGGGGAGCTGTTTTTT; cdr3_aa: CSVDKTGVTGELFF
v_call: TRBV20-1; d_call: TRBD1; j_call: TRBJ2-7; clone_size: many; cdr3_nt: TGCAGTGCTAGAGAACCCCGACAGGGCTACGAGCAGTACTTC; cdr3_aa: CSAREPRQGYEQYF
v_call: TRBV19; d_call: -; j_call: TRBJ1-2; clone_size: -; cdr3_nt: TGTGCCAGTAGTATCCCCGCAGGGGCGTCCTATGGCTACACCTTC; cdr3_aa: CASSIPAGASYGYTF
v_call: TRBV30; d_call: -; j_call: TRBJ2-2; clone_size: -; cdr3_nt: TGTGCCTGGAGAAGTCCTGGGGGCACCGGGGAGCTGTTTTTT; cdr3_aa: CAWRSPGGTGELFF
v_call: TRBV20-1; d_call: TRBD2; j_call: TRBJ2-2; clone_size: many; cdr3_nt: TGCAGTGCTAGAGAAGGTGCGGGAGGCCTAACCGGGGAGCTGTTTTTT; cdr3_aa: CSAREGAGGLTGELFF
v_call: TRBV5-1; d_call: -; j_call: TRBJ2-7; clone_size: few; cdr3_nt: TGCGCCAGCAGCTTGGGGGACGCACAGTCCTACGAGCAGTACTTC; cdr3_aa: CASSLGDAQSYEQYF
v_call: TRBV5-1; d_call: -; j_call: TRBJ2-2; clone_size: many; cdr3_nt: TGCGCCAGCAGCCCACCCGACACGAACACCGGGGAGCTGTTTTTT; cdr3_aa: CASSPPDTNTGELFF
v_call: TRBV6-5; d_call: -; j_call: TRBJ2-7; clone_size: -; cdr3_nt: TGTGCCAGCAGTTACTCGAACCCGGGGACGTCCTACGAGCAGTACTTC; cdr3_aa: CASSYSNPGTSYEQYF
v_call: TRBV9; d_call: -; j_call: TRBJ2-3; clone_size: -; cdr3_nt: TGTGCCAGCAGCGCTACGGAGGCAGATACGCAGTATTTT; cdr3_aa: CASSATEADTQYF
v_call: TRBV5-1; d_call: -; j_call: TRBJ2-1; clone_size: many; cdr3_nt: TGCGCCAGCAGCTTGGCGGGGGGCCTCTACAATGAGCAGTTCTTC; cdr3_aa: CASSLAGGLYNEQFF
v_call: TRBV20-1; d_call: -; j_call: TRBJ1-2; clone_size: -; cdr3_nt: TGCAGTGCTAGAGATATTAGGGGAAGTGACTACACCTTC; cdr3_aa: CSARDIRGSDYTF
v_call: TRBV25-1; d_call: TRBD1; j_call: TRBJ2-1; clone_size: many; cdr3_nt: TGTGCCAGCAGTGAAATAGACAGGGGAGTGTTCGATGAGCAGTTCTTC; cdr3_aa: CASSEIDRGVFDEQFF
v_call: TRBV7-9; d_call: TRBD2; j_call: TRBJ2-1; clone_size: many; cdr3_nt: TGTGCCAGCAGCTTAGATCCGGGACTAGCGGGACGTAATGAGCAGTTCTTC; cdr3_aa: CASSLDPGLAGRNEQFF
v_call: TRBV12-3/TRBV12-4; d_call: -; j_call: TRBJ1-1; clone_size: -; cdr3_nt: TGTGCCAGCAGGTACTACGCCGAGGCGCCTGAAGCTTTCTTT; cdr3_aa: CASRYYAEAPEAFF
v_call: TRBV11-2; d_call: -; j_call: TRBJ2-2; clone_size: many; cdr3_nt: TGTGCCAGCAGCTTAGGACCACGTGTACTCAACACCGGGGAGCTGTTTTTT; cdr3_aa: CASSLGPRVLNTGELFF
v_call: TRBV12-3/TRBV12-4; d_call: -; j_call: TRBJ2-7; clone_size: many; cdr3_nt: TGTGCCAGCAGTTACGTGGGACTCCAGCAGTACTTC; cdr3_aa: CASSYVGLQQYF